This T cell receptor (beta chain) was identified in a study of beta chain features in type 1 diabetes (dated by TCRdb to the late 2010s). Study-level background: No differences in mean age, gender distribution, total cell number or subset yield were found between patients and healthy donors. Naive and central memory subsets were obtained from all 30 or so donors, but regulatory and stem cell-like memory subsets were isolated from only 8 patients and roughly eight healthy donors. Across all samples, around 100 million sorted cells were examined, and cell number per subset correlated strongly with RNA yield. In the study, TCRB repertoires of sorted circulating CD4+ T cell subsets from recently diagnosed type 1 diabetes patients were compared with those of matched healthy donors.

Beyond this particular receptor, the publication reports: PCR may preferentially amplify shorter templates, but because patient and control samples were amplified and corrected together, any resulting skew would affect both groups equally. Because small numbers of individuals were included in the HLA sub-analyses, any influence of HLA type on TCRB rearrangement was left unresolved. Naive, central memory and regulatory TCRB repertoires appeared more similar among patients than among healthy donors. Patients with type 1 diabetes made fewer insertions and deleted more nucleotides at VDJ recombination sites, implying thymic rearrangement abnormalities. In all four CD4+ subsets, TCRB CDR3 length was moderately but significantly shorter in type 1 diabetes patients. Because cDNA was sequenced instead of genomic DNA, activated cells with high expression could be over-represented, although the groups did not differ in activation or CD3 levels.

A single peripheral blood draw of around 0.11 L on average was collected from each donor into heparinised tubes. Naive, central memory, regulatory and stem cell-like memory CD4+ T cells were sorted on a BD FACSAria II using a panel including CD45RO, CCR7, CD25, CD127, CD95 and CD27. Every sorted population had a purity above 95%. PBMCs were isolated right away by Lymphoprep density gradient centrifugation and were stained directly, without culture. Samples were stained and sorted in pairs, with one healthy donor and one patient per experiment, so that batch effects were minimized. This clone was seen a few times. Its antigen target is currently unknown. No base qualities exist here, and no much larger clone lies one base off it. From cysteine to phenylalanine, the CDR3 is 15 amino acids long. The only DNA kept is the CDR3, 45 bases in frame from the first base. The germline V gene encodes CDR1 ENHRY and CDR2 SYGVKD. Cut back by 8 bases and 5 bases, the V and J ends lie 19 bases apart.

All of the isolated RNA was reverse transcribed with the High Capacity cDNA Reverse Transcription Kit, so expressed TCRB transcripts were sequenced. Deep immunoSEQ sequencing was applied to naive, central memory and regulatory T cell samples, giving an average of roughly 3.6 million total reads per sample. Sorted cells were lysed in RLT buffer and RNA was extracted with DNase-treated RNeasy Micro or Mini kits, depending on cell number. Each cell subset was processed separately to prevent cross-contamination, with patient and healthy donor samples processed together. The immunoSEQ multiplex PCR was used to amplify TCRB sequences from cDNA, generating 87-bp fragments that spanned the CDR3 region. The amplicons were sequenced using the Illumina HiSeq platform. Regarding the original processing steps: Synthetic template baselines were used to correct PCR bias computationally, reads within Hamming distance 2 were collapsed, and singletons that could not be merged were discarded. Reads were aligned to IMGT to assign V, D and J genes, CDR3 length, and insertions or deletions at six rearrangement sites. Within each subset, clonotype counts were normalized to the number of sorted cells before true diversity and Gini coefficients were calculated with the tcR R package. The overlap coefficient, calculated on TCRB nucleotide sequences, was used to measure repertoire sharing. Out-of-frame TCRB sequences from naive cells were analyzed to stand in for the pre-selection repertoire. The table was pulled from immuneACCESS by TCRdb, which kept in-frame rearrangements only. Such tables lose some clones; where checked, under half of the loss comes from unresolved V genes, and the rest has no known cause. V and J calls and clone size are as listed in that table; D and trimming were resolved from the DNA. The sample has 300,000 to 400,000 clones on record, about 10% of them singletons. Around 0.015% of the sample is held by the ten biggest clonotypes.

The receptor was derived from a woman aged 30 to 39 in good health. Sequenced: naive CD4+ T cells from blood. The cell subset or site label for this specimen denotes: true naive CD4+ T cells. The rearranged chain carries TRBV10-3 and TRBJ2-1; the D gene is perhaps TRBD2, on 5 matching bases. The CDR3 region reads CAIGDFRGPHNEQFF. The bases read TGTGCCATCGGCGACTTTCGAGGGCCTCACAATGAGCAGTTCTTC.